This TCR beta chain emerged from a study of blood T cell repertoires in COVID-19. Study in general: Both acute and convalescent COVID-19 samples were obtained from the United States, Italy and Spain. T cells, B-cell-depleted T cells, or PBMCs supplied cDNA or gDNA.

Germline lookup yields CDR1 WNHNN and CDR2 SYGVQD (reference sequence). The CDR3 spans 14 residues. V lost 6 bases, J lost 6 bases, and 17 bases lay in between. Using immunoSEQ multiplex PCR, the repertoire was profiled, and TCRdb retains in-frame clones only, with some absent. The sample holds 150,000 to 200,000 clones, around four fifths seen once. The rearrangement joins TRBV10-1 to TRBJ1-2; D call uncertain. This clonotype was obtained from a man aged 70-80 years with acute or convalescent COVID-19. Sample: peripheral blood. The CDR3 region is CASRVSEGRDGYTF. The CDR3 nucleotides read TGCGCCAGCAGAGTCTCAGAGGGAAGAGATGGCTACACCTTC.